Shown below are 2 T cell receptor beta chains from a single sample sequenced in a study of shared clonotypes between healthy human individuals (TCRdb year 2020). Libraries were built with the immunoSEQ multiplex PCR assay. TCRdb took over this immuneACCESS table, retaining in-frame rearrangements with V and J assigned. Such tables are incomplete; in checked studies, under half of the missing clones stem from an unresolved V gene, and the remainder is unexplained. The sample has about 1 million clones on record, about 75% of them singletons. Approximately 1.5% of the sample lies in the top ten. The sample consisted of memory CD4+ T cells sorted from blood. The cell subset or site label of this sample denotes: CD45RA-negative fraction. These receptors all come from a man between 18 and 29 years old in good health.

This clone came up once. V usage is TRBV5-1 and J usage is TRBJ2-7; perhaps TRBD2 as D (5 bases). The V end was cut by 0 bases, the J end by 6 bases, with 16 bases between. CDR1 is SGHRS and CDR2 is YFSETQ in the germline V gene. The length of the CDR3 is 15 residues. CDR3 bases: TGCGCCAGCAGCTTGGAATTAGCCCACCGGGGCGAGCAGTACTTC. It yields the protein CASSLELAHRGEQYF.

This clone has a single count. The J gene is TRBJ2-1, the V gene TRBV7-6; 8 bases line up with TRBD2. CDR1 and CDR2 (germline): SGHVS, FNYEAQ. The V and J ends lost 2 bases and 7 bases, in that order; junction bases with no gene match: 7. The CDR3 extends over 15 amino acids. The CDR3 loop is CASSLFRAGGNEQFF. CDR3 nucleotides: TGTGCCAGCAGCTTATTTAGGGCGGGAGGAAATGAGCAGTTCTTC. The full variable domain, its missing parts supplied by reference TRBV7-6 and TRBJ2-1, is GAGVSQSPRYKVTKRGQDVALRCDPISGHVSLYWYRQALGQGPEFLTYFNYEAQQDKSGLPNDRFSAERPEGSISTLTIQRTEQRDSAMYRCASSLFRAGGNEQFFGPGTRLTVL.